These 13 T cell receptor beta chains were all obtained from the same sample, sequenced in a study of blood T cells in healthy people across ages. Together with a sample-barcoded 5' primer, a J-beta primer mix was included in a second PCR lasting roughly 6 to 12 cycles. MiXCR, run by TCRdb on the 5' RACE reads, gives a single entry per CDR3 protein. The sample holds roughly 730,000 distinct CDR3 sequences, around three fifths seen once. The specimen sequenced was blood. These receptors originate from a man aged 35 to 55 in good health.

The CDR3: CASSEPAGRSLVTSYGYTF. For the CDR3, the DNA is TGTGCCAGCAGTGAACCCGCAGGGAGGTCGTTGGTTACTAGCTATGGCTACACCTTC. This chain uses TRBV2 with TRBJ1-2; D might be TRBD1 (5 bases). CDR1 SNHLY and CDR2 FYNNEI come from the germline V gene. This CDR3 is built from 19 residues. Trimming took 2 bases from V and 4 from J, leaving 26 bases between them.

The chain has TRBV20-1 and TRBJ2-4; D possibly matches TRBD1 or TRBD2 (5 bases each). The CDR3 covers 17 residues. The V end was cut by 0 bases, the J end by 0 bases, with 15 bases between. Germline V lookup: CDR1 DFQATT, CDR2 SNEGSKA (reference sequence). This chain's CDR3 is CSARDPSGTLAKNIQYF. As DNA, the CDR3 is TGCAGTGCTAGAGATCCCTCAGGGACCTTAGCCAAAAACATTCAGTACTTC.

The chain recombines TRBV12-3 or TRBV12-4 with TRBJ2-5; D unresolved. V was trimmed by 0 bases and J by 3 bases, leaving 11 bases between them. The CDR3 totals 15 residues. Here the CDR3 DNA reads TGTGCCAGCAGTTTAGCGCAGGACGTAAAAGAGACCCAGTACTTC. As protein: CASSLAQDVKETQYF.

The CDR3 protein is CSARARGVDEAFF. The CDR3 DNA follows: TGCAGTGCTAGAGCCAGGGGTGTTGATGAAGCTTTCTTT. This chain links TRBV20-1 with TRBJ1-1, with D perhaps matching TRBD1 (6 bases). Trimming shortened V by 1 base and J by 7 bases, and 13 bases separated the two germline ends. Germline V gene data show CDR1 as DFQATT and CDR2 as SNEGSKA (reference sequence). This CDR3 contains 13 residues.

CDR3 sequence: CASSFQAGGTGELFF. CDR3 nucleotides: TGTGCCAGCAGCTTTCAAGCGGGGGGCACCGGGGAGCTGTTTTTT. V is TRBV7-2 and J is TRBJ2-2; TRBD2 agrees at 9 bases. The CDR3 covers 15 residues. CDR1 and CDR2 (germline): SGHTA, FQGNSA. V dropped 3 bases and J dropped 4; count of bases not matched to a gene: 3.

This clonotype showed up just a few times. V gene TRBV29-1 combines with J gene TRBJ2-5; 11 positions agree with TRBD2. The CDR3 covers 14 residues. The germline gives CDR1 SQVTM, CDR2 ANQGSEA. The CDR3 coding sequence is TGCAGTGCCTCTAGCGGGAGGTACCAAGAGACCCAGTACTTC. Protein product: CSASSGRYQETQYF.

The chain is built from TRBV12-3 or TRBV12-4 and TRBJ2-7, with TRBD2 identical over 7 bases. V trimming: 2 bases; J trimming: 3 bases; junction bases outside the gene matches: 4. This CDR3 has 14 residues. The CDR3 region is CASSLTAGSYEQYF. CDR3 in DNA: TGTGCCAGCAGTTTAACAGCGGGAAGCTACGAGCAGTACTTC.

This clonotype was found many times. The chain carries TRBV29-1 and TRBJ1-1; D remains unclear. This CDR3 region has 10 residues. The germline gives CDR1 SQVTM, CDR2 ANQGSEA. V shed 5 bases and J shed 8 bases, with 9 bases lying between them. CDR3 in amino acids: CSVRQVEAFF. In DNA form, the CDR3 reads TGCAGCGTTCGGCAGGTGGAAGCTTTCTTT. The full variable domain, in which reference TRBV29-1 and TRBJ1-1 provide the parts outside the CDR3, is SAVISQKPSRDICQRGTSLTIQCQVDSQVTMMFWYRQQPGQSLTLIATANQGSEATYESGFVIDKFPISRPNLTFSTLTVSNMSPEDSSIYLCSVRQVEAFFGQGTRLTVV.

The genes are TRBV20-1 and TRBJ2-3; D unclear. This CDR3 has 14 amino acids. Germline assignment: CDR1 DFQATT and CDR2 SNEGSKA (reference sequence). With 0 bases removed from V and 7 bases from J, the gap between germline ends came to 14 bases. The chain's CDR3 is CSAREIPNAYTQYF. CDR3 bases: TGCAGTGCTAGAGAGATCCCGAACGCATATACGCAGTATTTT.

The chain links TRBV7-2 to TRBJ2-7; 8 bases are shared with TRBD2. J lost 4 bases, V lost 6 bases, and 14 bases had no gene match. Germline V gives CDR1 SGHTA, CDR2 FQGNSA. The CDR3 length is 16 residues. CDR3 protein: CASSQNPAGGNYEQYF. The CDR3, as DNA: TGTGCCAGCAGTCAAAACCCTGCGGGAGGAAATTACGAGCAGTACTTC.

The sample holds a few counts of this clonotype. V and J are TRBV7-2 and TRBJ1-4; tentative D call: TRBD1 (5 bases). Germline values: CDR1 SGHTA, CDR2 FQGNSA. There are 14 residues in the CDR3. V lost 5 bases to trimming and J lost 8 bases, with 15 bases between them. The DNA of the CDR3 is TGTGCCAGCAGCAAATCCAGGAGGGACGAAAAACTGTTTTTT. It codes for CASSKSRRDEKLFF.

Only a few counts were recorded for this clonotype. The chain links TRBV4-1 to TRBJ2-5, with 9 positions matching TRBD1. Germline V CDR1 and CDR2: MGHRA, YSYEKL. The CDR3 is made up of 16 amino acids. V shed 0 bases and J 5 bases; nucleotides not matched to a gene: 7. CDR3 amino acids: CASSQEGTGIGETQYF. CDR3 DNA: TGCGCCAGCAGCCAAGAAGGGACAGGGATTGGCGAGACCCAGTACTTC.

V usage is TRBV20-1 and J usage is TRBJ2-7; D tentatively fits TRBD1 or TRBD2 (5 bases each). CDR1 is DFQATT, CDR2 SNEGSKA, per germline (reference sequence). The CDR3 runs 15 residues. Deletions cut 0 bases from V and 3 bases from J, with 15 bases between. The CDR3 spells CSARDLTGGGYEQYF. For the CDR3, the DNA is TGCAGTGCTAGAGATCTAACAGGAGGAGGCTACGAGCAGTACTTC.